This T cell receptor beta chain was retrieved from a study of type 1 regulatory T cells. Overall study context: This in vitro CD4 product, T-allo10, is enriched for Tr1 cells and alloantigen-specific.

TCRdb used MiXCR to reprocess the reads, holding one entry per CDR3 protein. Among about 60,000 distinct CDR3 sequences listed, approximately 60% were seen once. The CDR3 has 16 residues. The V gene lost 3 bases and the J gene lost 2 bases, with 14 bases spanning the gap. Germline V CDR1 and CDR2: MNHNS, SASEGT. To note about this clonotype: Its antigen is unknown.

The chain employs TRBV6-1 and TRBJ1-5; the D is unclear. Source material: cultured non-Tr1 T cells, either the whole culture or a sorted T cell fraction (not recorded which). The clonotype was recovered from a human donor in good health. This chain's CDR3 is CASSDSGRWGNQPQHF. The DNA of the CDR3 is TGTGCCAGCAGTGACTCCGGACGGTGGGGCAATCAGCCCCAGCATTTT.